The clone carrying this T cell receptor (beta chain) has a single count. Its target is not known. These data come from a study of shared clonotypes between healthy human individuals. General study results and limits: Larger estimated richness was generally seen in naive subsets than in memory subsets. Sharing across four donors was highest in naive CD4 (approximately 5%) and lowest in memory CD8 (roughly 0.4%).

Assay: immunoSEQ multiplex PCR; the TCRdb copy retains only in-frame clones and omits some. Of under 1,900,000 clones in the sample, around 98.5% were seen once. This CDR3 region has 15 residues. Germline CDR1 MNHEY, CDR2 SMNVEV (reference sequence). The trim removed 5 bases at V and 2 bases at J, leaving 6 bases unmatched. The sequence derives from a man under 40 in good health. Sample: naive CD4+ T cells sorted from blood. Subset indicated: CD45RA+ positively selected. The chain employs TRBV27 and TRBJ2-7; TRBD2 matches 10 bases. As DNA, the CDR3 is TGTGCCAGCAGTGCGCCGGGACTAGCGCCCTACGAGCAGTACTTC. Translation gives CASSAPGLAPYEQYF.